A selection of T cell receptor beta chains follows, all from one sample in a study of technical replicates of blood from a few donors. Using immunoSEQ multiplex PCR, the repertoire was profiled, and TCRdb retains in-frame clones only, with some absent. The sample lists tens of thousands of clones, 80% to 95% occurring once. Material: T cells isolated from PBMCs. These receptors were taken from a human donor in good health. Both conserved end residues are part of each CDR3. The D gene is left open where the match is weak. Rows give clone size only sometimes, using once, few, many, or a class for an expanded clone.

j_call: TRBJ1-4
v_call: TRBV28
d_call: .
clone_size: .
cdr3_nt: TGTGCCAGCAGTACAGGGTTGTTGGCAAATGAAAAACTGTTTTTT
cdr3_aa: CASSTGLLANEKLFF

j_call: TRBJ2-6
v_call: TRBV4-1
d_call: TRBD2
clone_size: .
cdr3_nt: TGCGCCAGCAGCCAAGAAGGTGGGAGGGCCTCTGGGGCCAACGTCCTGACTTTC
cdr3_aa: CASSQEGGRASGANVLTF

j_call: TRBJ2-5
v_call: TRBV4-1
d_call: .
clone_size: .
cdr3_nt: TGCGCCAGCAGCCGCATCGCCGGGGAGACCCAGTACTTC
cdr3_aa: CASSRIAGETQYF

j_call: TRBJ2-5
v_call: TRBV7-9
d_call: .
clone_size: .
cdr3_nt: TGTGCCAGCAGCCAGGTTCAAGAGACCCAGTACTTC
cdr3_aa: CASSQVQETQYF

j_call: TRBJ2-3
v_call: TRBV19
d_call: .
clone_size: .
cdr3_nt: TGTGCCAGTAGTATAGCAGGGGTAGGCACAGATACGCAGTATTTT
cdr3_aa: CASSIAGVGTDTQYF

j_call: TRBJ1-2
v_call: TRBV2
d_call: .
clone_size: .
cdr3_nt: TGTGCCAGCAGCCTTCAGGGGCATGGCTACACCTTC
cdr3_aa: CASSLQGHGYTF

j_call: TRBJ2-7
v_call: TRBV6-1
d_call: TRBD1
clone_size: .
cdr3_nt: TGTGCCAGCAGTCACCGGGACAGCTCCTACGAGCAGTACTTC
cdr3_aa: CASSHRDSSYEQYF

j_call: TRBJ2-3
v_call: TRBV7-7
d_call: .
clone_size: .
cdr3_nt: TGTGCTAGCAGCCCATTCAGGGAAGCAGATACGCAGTATTTT
cdr3_aa: CASSPFREADTQYF

j_call: TRBJ2-1
v_call: TRBV11-2
d_call: .
clone_size: .
cdr3_nt: TGTGCCAGCAGCTTAGGATTTAGTAGTTCCTACAATGAGCAGTTCTTC
cdr3_aa: CASSLGFSSSYNEQFF

j_call: TRBJ2-4
v_call: TRBV10-2
d_call: TRBD2
clone_size: .
cdr3_nt: TGCGCCAGCAGTAACATAAACCTAGCGGGAGGCGTCATTCAGTACTTC
cdr3_aa: CASSNINLAGGVIQYF

j_call: TRBJ1-2
v_call: TRBV19
d_call: .
clone_size: .
cdr3_nt: TGTGCCAGTAGTATATGGAGGAAAGGCTACACCTTC
cdr3_aa: CASSIWRKGYTF

j_call: TRBJ2-5
v_call: TRBV28
d_call: .
clone_size: .
cdr3_nt: TGTGCCAGCAGTCCACTACAGGGGGGGGTCTCGGAGACCCAGTACTTC
cdr3_aa: CASSPLQGGVSETQYF

j_call: TRBJ2-7
v_call: TRBV2
d_call: .
clone_size: .
cdr3_nt: TGTGCCAGCAGTGAGGACTGGACCGCTTACGAGCAGTACTTC
cdr3_aa: CASSEDWTAYEQYF

j_call: TRBJ2-2
v_call: TRBV9
d_call: .
clone_size: .
cdr3_nt: TGTGCCACCGGAGGGACAGTTCTAACCGGGGAGCTGTTTTTT
cdr3_aa: CATGGTVLTGELFF

j_call: TRBJ1-1
v_call: TRBV28
d_call: TRBD1
clone_size: .
cdr3_nt: TGTGCCAGCAGACCCAGGGGGACTGAAGCTTTCTTT
cdr3_aa: CASRPRGTEAFF

j_call: TRBJ1-1
v_call: TRBV6-5
d_call: .
clone_size: .
cdr3_nt: TGTGCCAGCAGTCCTACAGGGCAGAACACTGAAGCTTTCTTT
cdr3_aa: CASSPTGQNTEAFF

j_call: TRBJ1-5
v_call: TRBV13
d_call: .
clone_size: .
cdr3_nt: TGTGCCAGCAGCTTACGACAGCCGTATAGCAATCAGCCCCAGCATTTT
cdr3_aa: CASSLRQPYSNQPQHF

j_call: TRBJ2-1
v_call: TRBV14
d_call: .
clone_size: .
cdr3_nt: TGTGCCAGCACCCGAGCGGGCTACAATGAGCAGTTCTTC
cdr3_aa: CASTRAGYNEQFF

j_call: TRBJ1-1
v_call: TRBV6-5
d_call: .
clone_size: .
cdr3_nt: TGTGCCAGCAGGGATTGGGAGCTAACTGAAGCTTTCTTT
cdr3_aa: CASRDWELTEAFF

j_call: TRBJ2-1
v_call: TRBV7-2
d_call: TRBD2
clone_size: .
cdr3_nt: TGTGCCAGCAGCCCCCGGGTAGTAGGACTAGCGGGAGTTTATGAGCAGTTCTTC
cdr3_aa: CASSPRVVGLAGVYEQFF

j_call: TRBJ1-1
v_call: TRBV14
d_call: .
clone_size: .
cdr3_nt: TGTGCCAGCAGCCAAGTCCCCGGGAGCGCTGAAGCTTTCTTT
cdr3_aa: CASSQVPGSAEAFF

j_call: TRBJ2-2
v_call: TRBV9
d_call: .
clone_size: .
cdr3_nt: TGTGCCAGCAGCGTAATGGGGCAGTCGAACACCGGGGAGCTGTTTTTT
cdr3_aa: CASSVMGQSNTGELFF

j_call: TRBJ1-1
v_call: TRBV7-6
d_call: .
clone_size: .
cdr3_nt: TGTGCCAGCAGCTTAGGGGGCATGGGCACTGAAGCTTTCTTT
cdr3_aa: CASSLGGMGTEAFF

j_call: TRBJ2-3
v_call: TRBV2
d_call: .
clone_size: .
cdr3_nt: TGTGCCAGCAGTGACCTGGACCTGGGGCAAGATACGCAGTATTTT
cdr3_aa: CASSDLDLGQDTQYF

j_call: TRBJ1-4
v_call: TRBV7-2
d_call: TRBD1
clone_size: .
cdr3_nt: TGTGCCAGCAGCTCGACAGGGGGTCTAGAAAAACTGTTTTTT
cdr3_aa: CASSSTGGLEKLFF

j_call: TRBJ2-7
v_call: TRBV18
d_call: TRBD1
clone_size: .
cdr3_nt: TGTGCCAGCTCAGGGGGACAGGGCTTCACCTACGAGCAGTACTTC
cdr3_aa: CASSGGQGFTYEQYF

j_call: TRBJ1-2
v_call: TRBV6-5
d_call: .
clone_size: .
cdr3_nt: TGTGCCAGCAGCGCCGGGAGGGTGGCCTATGGCTACACCTTC
cdr3_aa: CASSAGRVAYGYTF

j_call: TRBJ1-1
v_call: TRBV5-1
d_call: .
clone_size: .
cdr3_nt: TGCGCCAGCAGCTTGAACGGTTTCCGGAACACTGAAGCTTTCTTT
cdr3_aa: CASSLNGFRNTEAFF

j_call: TRBJ2-6
v_call: TRBV28
d_call: .
clone_size: .
cdr3_nt: TGTGCCAGCGTGGTTAGCTCTGGGGCCAACGTCCTGACTTTC
cdr3_aa: CASVVSSGANVLTF

j_call: TRBJ2-1
v_call: TRBV4-3
d_call: TRBD1
clone_size: once
cdr3_nt: TGCGCCAGCAGCCAAGAACAGCGGACAGGGGACCTTGAGCAGTTCTTC
cdr3_aa: CASSQEQRTGDLEQFF

j_call: TRBJ1-2
v_call: TRBV2
d_call: .
clone_size: .
cdr3_nt: TGTGCCAGCAGTGAAAGTACTCGCTATGGCTACACCTTC
cdr3_aa: CASSESTRYGYTF

j_call: TRBJ2-1
v_call: TRBV5-6
d_call: TRBD2
clone_size: .
cdr3_nt: TGTGCCAGCAGCTTGGGGAGGCTAGCGGGGGGCAATGAGCAGTTCTTC
cdr3_aa: CASSLGRLAGGNEQFF

j_call: TRBJ2-1
v_call: TRBV7-3
d_call: TRBD2
clone_size: .
cdr3_nt: TGTGCCAGCAGCTTAATAGGTCCTAGCGGGAGAGAGCAGTTCTTC
cdr3_aa: CASSLIGPSGREQFF

j_call: TRBJ1-2
v_call: TRBV2
d_call: .
clone_size: .
cdr3_nt: TGTGCCAGCAGTGTTCAGGACGGAGGCTATGGCTACACCTTC
cdr3_aa: CASSVQDGGYGYTF

j_call: TRBJ1-3
v_call: TRBV6-6
d_call: .
clone_size: once
cdr3_nt: TGTGCCAGCAGTTACCTTGAGGGCGATCGAAACACCATATATTTT
cdr3_aa: CASSYLEGDRNTIYF

j_call: TRBJ1-3
v_call: TRBV7-9
d_call: .
clone_size: .
cdr3_nt: TGTGCCAGCAGCTTATCTACAGGGTCTTCTGGAAACACCATATATTTT
cdr3_aa: CASSLSTGSSGNTIYF

j_call: TRBJ1-5
v_call: TRBV5-1
d_call: .
clone_size: .
cdr3_nt: TGCGCCAGCAGCTTTCGGGGGGACCCGGAGCCCCAGCATTTT
cdr3_aa: CASSFRGDPEPQHF

j_call: TRBJ1-5
v_call: TRBV25-1
d_call: .
clone_size: .
cdr3_nt: TGTGCCAGCAGTGATCAGGGTCAGCCCCAGCATTTT
cdr3_aa: CASSDQGQPQHF

j_call: TRBJ1-3
v_call: TRBV4-1
d_call: TRBD1
clone_size: once
cdr3_nt: TGCGCCAGCAGCCCCTGGGACAGCGCTGGAAACACCATATATTTT
cdr3_aa: CASSPWDSAGNTIYF